A single TCR beta chain is shown here with its context. Germline V gene sequence: CDR1 SGDLS, CDR2 YYNGEE. The V end lost 0 bases, the J end lost 1 base, and 7 bases lay between the germline ends. The CDR3 has 14 amino acids. This sample is part of a study of CD8 T cells in Susac syndrome. Random-hexamer reverse transcription was applied to about 0.5 to 1 ug RNA. Amplification of TCR beta CDR3 across 54 Vbeta and 13 Jbeta was performed with immunoSEQ multiplex PCR. TCRdb itself ran the immunoSEQ multiplex PCR reads through MiXCR, one entry per CDR3 protein. Of 240,000 or so distinct CDR3 sequences listed, around 96% are singletons.

The clonotype was recovered from a human donor with Susac syndrome. Sequencing was done on a sample of CD4+ T cells from PBMCs. The chain employs TRBV9 and TRBJ1-1; D not resolved. The CDR3 coding sequence is TGTGCCAGCAGCGTAGATCCCAGGAACACTGAAGCTTTCTTT. Translation gives CASSVDPRNTEAFF.